A single sample is the source of the 20 T cell receptor beta chains below, sequenced in a study of T cell changes during pregnancy in multiple sclerosis. The protocol was immunoSEQ multiplex PCR, while the TCRdb copy is restricted to in-frame clones and leaves out a portion. The sample holds about 50,000 clones, approximately 93% seen once. This specimen consisted of CD4+ T cells from peripheral blood mononuclear cells, obtained in the third trimester of pregnancy. The receptors were gathered from a female donor with multiple sclerosis, enrolled in a pregnancy study.

This chain joins TRBV6-5 and TRBJ2-7; TRBD2 matches 14 bases. Germline-derived CDR1 and CDR2 are MNHEY and SVGAGI. Trimming took 9 bases from V and 3 from J; bases not matched to a gene: 7. The CDR3 runs 15 residues. The DNA for the CDR3 is TGTGCCAGTTCCACCGGGACTAGCGGGAGCTACGAGCAGTACTTC. Its protein product is CASSTGTSGSYEQYF.

The gene calls are TRBV5-8 and TRBJ2-1, with D possibly matching TRBD1 (5 bases). V gave up 2 bases and J gave up 1 base, with 7 bases separating them. Germline CDR1 reads SGHTS; CDR2 reads YDEGEE. The CDR3 loop spans 14 amino acids. For the CDR3, the DNA is TGTGCCAGCAGCTTCAGGGATTCCTACAATGAGCAGTTCTTC. This codes for CASSFRDSYNEQFF.

The chain couples TRBV7-2 to TRBJ2-3, with 11 bases matching TRBD2. Germline CDR1 is SGHTA and CDR2 is FQGNSA. V dropped 2 bases and J dropped 4; count of bases not matched to a gene: 2. CDR3 length: 15 amino acids. The CDR3 sequence: CASSLSSGRPDTQYF. Here the CDR3 DNA reads TGTGCCAGCAGCTTATCTAGCGGGAGGCCAGATACGCAGTATTTT.

The chain uses TRBV2 and TRBJ1-1; 7 bases match TRBD1. This CDR3 has 17 amino acids. V lost 6 bases to trimming and J lost 0 bases; unmatched junction nucleotides: 13. Germline CDR1 and CDR2: SNHLY and FYNNEI. CDR3 bases: TGTGCCAGCAGGACCCTTGGGGGACAGCGGCTGAACACTGAAGCTTTCTTT. Its translation is CASRTLGGQRLNTEAFF. The complete variable domain, with remaining parts taken from reference TRBV2 and TRBJ1-1, reads EPEVTQTPSHQVTQMGQEVILRCVPISNHLYFYWYRQILGQKVEFLVSFYNNEISEKSEIFDDQFSVERPDGSNFTLKIRSTKLEDSAMYFCASRTLGGQRLNTEAFFGQGTRLTVV.

The V call is TRBV2, the J call TRBJ2-5, with D maybe TRBD1 (6 bases). The CDR3 runs 15 residues. From germline, CDR1 is SNHLY and CDR2 FYNNEI. The V gene lost 4 bases and the J gene lost 2 bases, with 14 bases spanning the gap. The CDR3 here is CASSGQDDPQETQYF. CDR3 DNA: TGTGCCAGCAGTGGACAGGATGATCCACAAGAGACCCAGTACTTC.

V usage is TRBV7-8 and J usage is TRBJ1-5; TRBD1 aligns across 7 bases. The V gene end was trimmed by 1 base and the J gene end by 6 bases; junction bases not matched to a gene: 12. The CDR3 is 17 residues long. Germline CDR1 and CDR2: SGHVS and FQNEAQ. The DNA for the CDR3 is TGTGCCAGCAGCTTAGAAGGCGGGACAGCCCACGGTCAGCCCCAGCATTTT. This translates into CASSLEGGTAHGQPQHF.

The gene calls are TRBV6-1 and TRBJ1-2; D remains unclear. V shed 2 bases and J shed 2 bases, with 6 bases lying between them. The CDR3 contains 13 residues. CDR1 and CDR2 (germline): MNHNS, SASEGT. The chain's CDR3 is CASSEIVNYGYTF. The CDR3 bases are TGTGCCAGCAGTGAAATAGTAAACTATGGCTACACCTTC.

The chain is built from TRBV6-1 and TRBJ1-2; 11 bases line up with TRBD1. The V gene end was trimmed by 5 bases and the J gene end by 7 bases; junction bases not matched to a gene: 6. The CDR3 runs 14 residues. In germline, CDR1 is MNHNS, CDR2 SASEGT. CDR3 in DNA: TGTGCCAGCAGTCCGACGGACAGGGGGCTTGGCTACACCTTC. Its protein is CASSPTDRGLGYTF.

The chain uses TRBV9 and TRBJ2-2, with D maybe TRBD1 (6 bases). Per germline, CDR1 SGDLS and CDR2 YYNGEE. This CDR3 has 15 amino acids. V lost 3 bases to trimming and J lost 7 bases, with 16 bases between them. The CDR3 sequence is CASSDRDTNGGELFF. As DNA, the CDR3 is TGTGCCAGCAGCGACCGGGACACAAACGGCGGGGAGCTGTTTTTT.

This chain links TRBV9 with TRBJ2-7; TRBD1 matches 8 bases. This CDR3 contains 13 residues. Germline V lookup: CDR1 SGDLS, CDR2 YYNGEE. After removal of 3 bases from V and 3 bases from J, the junction contained 2 bases not matched to a gene. The CDR3 here is CASSAGQDYEQYF. CDR3 bases: TGTGCCAGCAGCGCGGGACAGGACTACGAGCAGTACTTC.

The CDR3 loop is CSVRGLLGYEQYF. In nucleotides, the CDR3 is TGCAGCGTACGGGGTCTCCTAGGCTACGAGCAGTACTTC. The chain carries TRBV29-1 and TRBJ2-7; possibly TRBD2 for D (5 bases). The CDR3 contains 13 residues. Germline V lookup: CDR1 SQVTM, CDR2 ANQGSEA. V gave up 6 bases and J gave up 3 bases, with 15 bases separating them.

The chain carries TRBV6-1 and TRBJ2-7, with D hard to call. The germline V and J ends were trimmed by 4 bases and 0 bases, with 13 bases remaining between them. CDR1 is MNHNS and CDR2 is SASEGT in the germline V gene. This CDR3 has 15 residues. The CDR3 coding sequence is TGTGCCAGCAGTGGTAGCAGCCAAAACTCCTACGAGCAGTACTTC. It codes for CASSGSSQNSYEQYF.

The chain has TRBV19 and TRBJ2-5; 9 bases map to TRBD2. Germline trimming cut 3 bases from V and 1 base from J; bases unmatched to any gene: 6. Germline V lookup: CDR1 LNHDA, CDR2 SQIVND (reference sequence). This CDR3 region has 16 residues. In DNA, the CDR3 is TGTGCCAGTAGTATTAGGAGTAGCGGGAGCCAAGAGACCCAGTACTTC. It specifies CASSIRSSGSQETQYF.

V and J are TRBV7-9 and TRBJ2-1, with D perhaps TRBD2 (5 bases). The germline V gene encodes CDR1 SEHNR and CDR2 FQNEAQ (reference sequence). Trimming shortened V by 9 bases and J by 5 bases, and 14 bases separated the two germline ends. The CDR3 is 13 residues long. For the CDR3, the DNA is TGTGCCAGTTCGGCCGGGGTCGACAATGAGCAGTTCTTC. The encoded protein is CASSAGVDNEQFF. Looking up the rest from reference TRBV7-9 and TRBJ2-1 gives the full variable domain: DTGVSQNPRHKITKRGQNVTFRCDPISEHNRLYWYRQTLGQGPEFLTYFQNEAQLEKSRLLSDRFSAERPKGSFSTLEIQRTEQGDSAMYLCASSAGVDNEQFFGPGTRLTVL.

This clone was observed a handful of times. V and J are TRBV4-1 and TRBJ2-3; 7 bases are a match to TRBD1. The CDR3 totals 15 residues. Germline values: CDR1 MGHRA, CDR2 YSYEKL. The J segment lost 4 bases and the V segment lost 2 bases, leaving 6 bases of the junction unmatched. The CDR3 loop is CASSQLDRDADTQYF. The CDR3 nucleotides read TGCGCCAGCAGCCAACTCGACAGGGACGCAGATACGCAGTATTTT.

This sequence joins TRBV7-9 and TRBJ2-7, with 11 bases matching TRBD1. Trimming removed 5 bases from V and 3 bases from J; junction bases left unmatched: 6. Germline V gene data show CDR1 as SEHNR and CDR2 as FQNEAQ (reference sequence). This CDR3 comprises 15 residues. CDR3 bases: TGTGCCAGCAGCCGCGGGACAGGGGGTGTCTACGAGCAGTACTTC. Protein sequence: CASSRGTGGVYEQYF.

The CDR3 region has the DNA TGTGCCAGCAGCTTACAGGAAGATACGCAGTATTTT. Protein: CASSLQEDTQYF. The genes are TRBV11-3 and TRBJ2-3, with D unresolved. Germline V gene data show CDR1 as SGHNT and CDR2 as YENEEA. This CDR3 is built from 12 residues. The V gene lost 2 bases and the J gene lost 5 bases, with 5 bases spanning the gap.

V usage is TRBV21-1 and J usage is TRBJ1-5. TRBV21-1 is a pseudogene segment. The CDR3 covers 16 residues. The CDR3 coding sequence is TGTGCCAGCAGCAAAGGGGCCGAGGGTAGCAATCAGCCCCAGCATTTT. This sequence encodes CASSKGAEGSNQPQHF.

The chain is built from TRBV5-1 and TRBJ2-7; 8 bases are shared with TRBD2. V was pared by 0 bases and J by 3 bases, with 5 bases of the junction left unmatched. Germline V gives CDR1 SGHRS, CDR2 YFSETQ. The CDR3 runs 15 residues. CDR3 bases: TGCGCCAGCAGCTTGGATCCAGCGGGGGACTACGAGCAGTACTTC. It codes for CASSLDPAGDYEQYF.

The chain is built from TRBV4-2 and TRBJ1-4, with D maybe TRBD1 (6 bases). Germline V gene data show CDR1 as LGHNA and CDR2 as YNFKEQ. The CDR3 totals 16 residues. Trimming pared 1 base from V and 9 bases from J, leaving 18 bases between. The DNA of the CDR3 is TGTGCCAGCAGCCAAGGGGGGATGACACAGGGTCAAAAACTGTTTTTT. Protein product: CASSQGGMTQGQKLFF.